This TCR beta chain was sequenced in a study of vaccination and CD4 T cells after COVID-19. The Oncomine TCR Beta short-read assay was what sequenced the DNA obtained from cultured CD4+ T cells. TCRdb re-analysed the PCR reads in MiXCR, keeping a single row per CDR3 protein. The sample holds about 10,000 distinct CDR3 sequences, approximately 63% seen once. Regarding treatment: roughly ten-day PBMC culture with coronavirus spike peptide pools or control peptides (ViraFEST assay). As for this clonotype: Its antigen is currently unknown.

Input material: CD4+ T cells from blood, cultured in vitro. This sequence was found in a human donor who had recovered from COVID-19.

CDR3: CSVGAVSYNEQFF. CDR3 DNA: TGCAGCGTTGGGGCGGTCTCCTACAATGAGCAGTTCTTC. The chain joins TRBV29-1 to TRBJ2-1; D is unclear. V was clipped by 4 bases and J by 0 bases, with 7 bases between them. The germline CDR1 and CDR2 sequences are SQVTM and ANQGSEA. The CDR3 length is 13 residues.